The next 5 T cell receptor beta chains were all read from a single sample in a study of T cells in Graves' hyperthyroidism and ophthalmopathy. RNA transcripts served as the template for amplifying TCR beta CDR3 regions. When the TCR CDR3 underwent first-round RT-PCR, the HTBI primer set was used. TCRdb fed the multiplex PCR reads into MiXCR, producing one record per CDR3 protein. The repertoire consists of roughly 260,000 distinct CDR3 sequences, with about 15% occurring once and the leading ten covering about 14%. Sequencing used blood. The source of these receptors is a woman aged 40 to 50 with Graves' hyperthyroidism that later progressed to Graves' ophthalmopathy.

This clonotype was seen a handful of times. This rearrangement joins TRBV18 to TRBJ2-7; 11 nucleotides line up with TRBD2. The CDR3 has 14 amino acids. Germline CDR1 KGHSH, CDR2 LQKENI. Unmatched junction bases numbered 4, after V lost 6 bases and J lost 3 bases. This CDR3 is CASSGGLADYEQYF. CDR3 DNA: TGTGCCAGCTCCGGGGGACTAGCGGACTACGAGCAGTACTTC.

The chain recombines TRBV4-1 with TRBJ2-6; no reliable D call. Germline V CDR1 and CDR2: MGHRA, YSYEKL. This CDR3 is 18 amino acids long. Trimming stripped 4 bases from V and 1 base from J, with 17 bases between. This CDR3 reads CASSRDVGFASGANVLTF. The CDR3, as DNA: TGCGCCAGCAGCCGAGACGTTGGCTTTGCTTCTGGGGCCAACGTCCTGACTTTC.

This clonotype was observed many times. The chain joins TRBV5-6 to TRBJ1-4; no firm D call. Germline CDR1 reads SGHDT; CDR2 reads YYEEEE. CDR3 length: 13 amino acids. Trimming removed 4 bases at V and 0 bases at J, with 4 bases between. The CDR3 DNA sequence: TGTGCCAGCAGCCTTGCAACTAATGAAAAACTGTTTTTT. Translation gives CASSLATNEKLFF.

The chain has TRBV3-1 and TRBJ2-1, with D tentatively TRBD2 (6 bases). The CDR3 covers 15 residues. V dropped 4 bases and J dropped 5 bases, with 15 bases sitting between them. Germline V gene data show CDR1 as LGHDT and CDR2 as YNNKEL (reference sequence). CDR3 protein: CASSRQSGVDNEQFF. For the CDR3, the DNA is TGTGCCAGCAGCCGCCAATCGGGGGTCGACAATGAGCAGTTCTTC.

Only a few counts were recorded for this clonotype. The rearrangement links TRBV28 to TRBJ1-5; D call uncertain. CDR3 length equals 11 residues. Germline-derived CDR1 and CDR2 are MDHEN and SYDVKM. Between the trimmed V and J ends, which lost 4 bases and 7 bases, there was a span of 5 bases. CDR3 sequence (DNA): TGTGCCAGCAGTTCAGTGCAGCCCCAGCATTTT. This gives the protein CASSSVQPQHF.